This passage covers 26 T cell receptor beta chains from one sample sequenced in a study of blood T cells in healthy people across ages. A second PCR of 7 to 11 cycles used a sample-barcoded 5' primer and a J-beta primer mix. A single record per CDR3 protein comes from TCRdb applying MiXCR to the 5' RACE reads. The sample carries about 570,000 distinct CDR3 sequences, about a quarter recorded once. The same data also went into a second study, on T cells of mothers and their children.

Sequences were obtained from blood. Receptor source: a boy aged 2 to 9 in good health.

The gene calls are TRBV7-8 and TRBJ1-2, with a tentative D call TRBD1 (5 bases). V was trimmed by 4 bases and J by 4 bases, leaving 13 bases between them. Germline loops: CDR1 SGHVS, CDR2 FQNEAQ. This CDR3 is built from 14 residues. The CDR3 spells CASSSTELSYGYTF. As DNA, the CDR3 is TGTGCCAGCAGCTCGACAGAGCTCAGCTATGGCTACACCTTC. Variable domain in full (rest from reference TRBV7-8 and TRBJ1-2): GAGVSQSPRYKVAKRGQDVALRCDPISGHVSLFWYQQALGQGPEFLTYFQNEAQLDKSGLPSDRFFAERPEGSVSTLKIQRTQQEDSAVYLCASSSTELSYGYTFGSGTRLTVV.

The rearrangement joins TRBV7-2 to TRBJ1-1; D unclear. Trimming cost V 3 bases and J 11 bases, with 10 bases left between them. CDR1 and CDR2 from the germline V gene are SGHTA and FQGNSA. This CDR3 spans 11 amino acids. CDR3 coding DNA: TGTGCCAGCAGCTTCGGCGGCTGGGCTTTCTTT. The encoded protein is CASSFGGWAFF.

CDR3 residues: CSVGPRYNEQFF. CDR3 nucleotide sequence: TGCAGTGTTGGGCCCCGTTACAATGAGCAGTTCTTC. The chain couples TRBV20-1 to TRBJ2-1; D uncertain. V lost 7 bases to trimming and J lost 4 bases, with 11 bases between them. The CDR3 runs to 12 residues. Germline-derived CDR1 and CDR2 are DFQATT and SNEGSKA (reference sequence).

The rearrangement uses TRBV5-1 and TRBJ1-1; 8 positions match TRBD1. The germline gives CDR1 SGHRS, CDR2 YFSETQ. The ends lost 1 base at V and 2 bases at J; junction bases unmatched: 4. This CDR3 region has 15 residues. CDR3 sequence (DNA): TGCGCCAGCAGCTTGTCGACAGGGGTTAACACTGAAGCTTTCTTT. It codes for CASSLSTGVNTEAFF.

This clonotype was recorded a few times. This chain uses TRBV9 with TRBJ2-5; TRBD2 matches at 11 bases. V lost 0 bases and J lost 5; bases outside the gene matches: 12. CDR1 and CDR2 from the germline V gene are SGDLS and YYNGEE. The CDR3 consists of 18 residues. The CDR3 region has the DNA TGTGCCAGCAGCGTAGGACGCCAACTAGCGGGAGTATCGGAGACCCAGTACTTC. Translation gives CASSVGRQLAGVSETQYF.

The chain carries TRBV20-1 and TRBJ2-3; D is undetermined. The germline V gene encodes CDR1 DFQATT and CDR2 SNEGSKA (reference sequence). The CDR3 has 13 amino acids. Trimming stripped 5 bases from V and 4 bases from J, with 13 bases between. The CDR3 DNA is TGCAGTGCTCACTGGCCAATCCCAGATACGCAGTATTTT. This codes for CSAHWPIPDTQYF.

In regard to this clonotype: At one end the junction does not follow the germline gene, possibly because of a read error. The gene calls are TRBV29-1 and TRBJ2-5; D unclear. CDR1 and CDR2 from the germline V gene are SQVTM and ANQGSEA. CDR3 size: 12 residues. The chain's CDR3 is CSVEYRDNEQSF. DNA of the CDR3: TGCAGCGTTGAATACAGAGACAATGAGCAGTCCTTC.

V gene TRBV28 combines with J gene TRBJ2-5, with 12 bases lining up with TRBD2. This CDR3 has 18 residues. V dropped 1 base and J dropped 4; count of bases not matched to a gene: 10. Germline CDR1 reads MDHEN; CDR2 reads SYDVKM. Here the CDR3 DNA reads TGTGCCAGCAGTTTATTCTGGAGACTAGCGGGAGTAAGAGAGACCCAGTACTTC. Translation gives CASSLFWRLAGVRETQYF.

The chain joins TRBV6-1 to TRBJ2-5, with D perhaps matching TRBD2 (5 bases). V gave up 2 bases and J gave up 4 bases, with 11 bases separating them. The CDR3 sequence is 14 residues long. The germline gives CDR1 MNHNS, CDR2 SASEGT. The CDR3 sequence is CASSESPGLETQYF. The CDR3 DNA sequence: TGTGCCAGCAGTGAATCCCCCGGACTAGAGACCCAGTACTTC.

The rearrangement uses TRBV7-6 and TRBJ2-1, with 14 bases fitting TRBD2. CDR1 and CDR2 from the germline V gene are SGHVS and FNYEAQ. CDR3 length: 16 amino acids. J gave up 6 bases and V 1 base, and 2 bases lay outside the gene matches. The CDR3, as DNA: TGTGCCAGCAGCTTAGGGACTAGCGGGGGGCCCAATGAGCAGTTCTTC. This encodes CASSLGTSGGPNEQFF.

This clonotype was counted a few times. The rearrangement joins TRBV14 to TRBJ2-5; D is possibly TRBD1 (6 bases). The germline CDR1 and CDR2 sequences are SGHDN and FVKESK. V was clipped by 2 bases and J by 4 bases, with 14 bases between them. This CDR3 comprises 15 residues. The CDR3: CASSQSGTPRETQYF. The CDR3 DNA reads TGTGCCAGCAGCCAATCCGGGACACCCCGAGAGACCCAGTACTTC.

Written as DNA, the CDR3 is TGTGCCAGCAGCATTAGCAGCCAAGAGACCCAGTACTTC. Translating gives CASSISSQETQYF. The V call is TRBV27, the J call TRBJ2-5; the D is unclear. This CDR3 region has 13 residues. Germline lookup yields CDR1 MNHEY and CDR2 SMNVEV (reference sequence). The V gene lost 6 bases and the J gene lost 1 base, with 9 bases spanning the gap.

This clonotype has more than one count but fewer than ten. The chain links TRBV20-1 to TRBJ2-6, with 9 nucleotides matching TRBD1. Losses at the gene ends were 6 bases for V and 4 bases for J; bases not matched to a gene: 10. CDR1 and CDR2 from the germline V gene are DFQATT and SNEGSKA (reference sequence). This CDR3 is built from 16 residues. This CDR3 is CSARQGGSAGANVLTF. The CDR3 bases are TGCAGTGCAAGACAGGGGGGTTCAGCGGGGGCCAACGTCCTGACTTTC.

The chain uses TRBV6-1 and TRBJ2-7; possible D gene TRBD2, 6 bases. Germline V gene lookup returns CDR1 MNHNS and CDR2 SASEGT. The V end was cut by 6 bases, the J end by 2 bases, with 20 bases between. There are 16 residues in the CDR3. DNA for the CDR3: TGTGCCAGCAGCCGGGGGAGTAGGTACGTGGCCTACGAGCAGTACTTC. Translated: CASSRGSRYVAYEQYF.

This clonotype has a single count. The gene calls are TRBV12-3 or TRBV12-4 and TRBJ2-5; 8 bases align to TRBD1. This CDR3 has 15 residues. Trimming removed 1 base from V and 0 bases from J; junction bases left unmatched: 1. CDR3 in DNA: TGTGCCAGCAGTTTAGAGGACAGGGACCAAGAGACCCAGTACTTC. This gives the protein CASSLEDRDQETQYF.

The DNA of the CDR3 is TGCAGTGCCGCTGGGGCTAGCGGGTTCCAAGAGACCCAGTACTTC. Its translation is CSAAGASGFQETQYF. The gene calls are TRBV20-1 and TRBJ2-5, with 8 bases that match TRBD2. The length of the CDR3 is 15 residues. Trimming took 6 bases from V and 1 from J; bases not matched to a gene: 10. Germline-derived CDR1 and CDR2 are DFQATT and SNEGSKA (reference sequence).

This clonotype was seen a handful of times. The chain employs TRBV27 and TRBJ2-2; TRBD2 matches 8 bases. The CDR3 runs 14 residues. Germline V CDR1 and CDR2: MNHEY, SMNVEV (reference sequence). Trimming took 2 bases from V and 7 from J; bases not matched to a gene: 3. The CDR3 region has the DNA TGTGCCAGCAGTTTAGGGACTAGTTTCGGGGAGCTGTTTTTT. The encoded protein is CASSLGTSFGELFF.

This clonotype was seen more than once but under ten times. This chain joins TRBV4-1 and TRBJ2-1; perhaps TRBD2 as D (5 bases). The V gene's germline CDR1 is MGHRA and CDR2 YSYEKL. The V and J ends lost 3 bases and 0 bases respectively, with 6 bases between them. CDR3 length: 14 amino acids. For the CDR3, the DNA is TGCGCCAGCAGCCATCGGGGCTCCTACAATGAGCAGTTCTTC. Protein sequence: CASSHRGSYNEQFF.

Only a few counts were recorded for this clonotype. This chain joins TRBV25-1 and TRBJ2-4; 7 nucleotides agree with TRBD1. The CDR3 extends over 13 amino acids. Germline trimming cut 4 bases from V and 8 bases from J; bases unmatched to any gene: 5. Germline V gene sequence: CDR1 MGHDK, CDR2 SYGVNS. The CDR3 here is CASSGGGWDIQYF. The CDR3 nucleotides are TGTGCCAGCAGTGGAGGGGGCTGGGACATTCAGTACTTC.

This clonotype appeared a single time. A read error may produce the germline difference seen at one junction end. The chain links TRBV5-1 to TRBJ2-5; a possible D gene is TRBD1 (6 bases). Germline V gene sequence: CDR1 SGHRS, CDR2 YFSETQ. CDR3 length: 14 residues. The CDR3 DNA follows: TGCGCCAGCAGTTTGGACAGCAAACAAGAGTCCCAGTACTTC. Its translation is CASSLDSKQESQYF.

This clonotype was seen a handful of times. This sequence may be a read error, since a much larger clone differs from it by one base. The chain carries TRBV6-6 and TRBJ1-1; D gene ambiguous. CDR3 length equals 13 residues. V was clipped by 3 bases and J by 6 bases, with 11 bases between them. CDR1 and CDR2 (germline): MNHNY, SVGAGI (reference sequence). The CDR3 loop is CASSYVAVAEAFF. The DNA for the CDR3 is TGTGCCAGCAGTTATGTGGCAGTTGCTGAAGCTTTCTTT.

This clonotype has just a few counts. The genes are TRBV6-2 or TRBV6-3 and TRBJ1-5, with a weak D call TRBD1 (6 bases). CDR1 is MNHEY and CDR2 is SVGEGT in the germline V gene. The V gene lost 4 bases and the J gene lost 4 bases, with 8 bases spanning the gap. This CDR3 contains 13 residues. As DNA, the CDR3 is TGTGCCAGCAGTTCAGGGGCGAATCAGCCCCAGCATTTT. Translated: CASSSGANQPQHF.

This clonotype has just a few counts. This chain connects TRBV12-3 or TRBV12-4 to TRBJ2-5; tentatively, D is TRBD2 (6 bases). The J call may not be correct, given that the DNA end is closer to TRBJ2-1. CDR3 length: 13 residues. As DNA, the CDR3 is TGTGCCAGCAGCCTGAGACTAGTTGGCGAGCAGTTCTTC. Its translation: CASSLRLVGEQFF.

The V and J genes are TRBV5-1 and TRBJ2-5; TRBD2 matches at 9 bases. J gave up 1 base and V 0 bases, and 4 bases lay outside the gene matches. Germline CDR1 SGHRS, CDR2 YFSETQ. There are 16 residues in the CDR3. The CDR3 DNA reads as TGCGCCAGCAGCTTGGAGGGCGGGAGGGCCCAAGAGACCCAGTACTTC. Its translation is CASSLEGGRAQETQYF.

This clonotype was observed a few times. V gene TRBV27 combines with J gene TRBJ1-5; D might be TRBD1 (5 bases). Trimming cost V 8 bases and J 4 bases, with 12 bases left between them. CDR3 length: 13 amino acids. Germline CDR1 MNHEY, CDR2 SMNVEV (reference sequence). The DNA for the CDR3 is TGTGCCAGCGCACCGGGGGGTAATCAGCCCCAGCATTTT. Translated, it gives CASAPGGNQPQHF.

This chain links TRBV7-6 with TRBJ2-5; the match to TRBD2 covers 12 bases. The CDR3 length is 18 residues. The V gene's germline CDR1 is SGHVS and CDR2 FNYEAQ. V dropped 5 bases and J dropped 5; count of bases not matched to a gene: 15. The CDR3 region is CASSPEPRLAGVRETQYF. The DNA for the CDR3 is TGTGCCAGCAGCCCGGAGCCCCGACTAGCGGGGGTACGGGAGACCCAGTACTTC.